The 28 T cell receptor beta chains given below trace back to one sample, sequenced in a study of post-analysis software for immune sequencing data. Whole-study results and caveats: The five TRBV segments detected at higher frequency in patients than in controls included TRBV5-6, TRBV5-1 and TRBV20-1.

The antigens these receptors bind are not known. Prepared TCR beta cDNA libraries contained unique molecular identifiers. One entry per CDR3 protein, called by TCRdb with MiXCR from the PCR reads. This table has fewer than 900,000 distinct CDR3 sequences, about half appearing once. Material: blood. These receptors originate from a girl aged 10 to 17 with multiple sclerosis.

In its sample, this clonotype was seen a few times. The rearrangement joins TRBV24-1 to TRBJ2-3; D is undetermined. CDR1 and CDR2 from the germline V gene are KGHDR and SFDVKD. The V end was cut by 1 base, the J end by 2 bases, with 18 bases between. This CDR3 is 18 amino acids long. CDR3 amino acids: CATSDFSPDRQNTDTQYF. CDR3 sequence (DNA): TGTGCCACCAGTGATTTCAGTCCGGACCGGCAAAACACAGATACGCAGTATTTT.

This clonotype was observed a handful of times. The V call is TRBV12-3 or TRBV12-4, the J call TRBJ2-7; 11 bases line up with TRBD2. With V trimmed by 4 bases and J by 5 bases, 10 bases remained unmatched. The CDR3 consists of 16 residues. As DNA, the CDR3 is TGTGCCAGCAGTTCCTCCTCCCTAGCGGGAGGCCACGAGCAGTACTTC. Translating it yields CASSSSSLAGGHEQYF.

This clonotype occurred a few times. The genes are TRBV29-1 and TRBJ2-5, with D possibly TRBD2 on 5 matching bases. The V gene lost 1 base and the J gene lost 5 bases, with 14 bases spanning the gap. The CDR3 spans 14 residues. Germline CDR1 SQVTM, CDR2 ANQGSEA. The CDR3 DNA sequence: TGCAGCGTTGAAGTCTCGGGCAGGAGGGAGACCCAGTACTTC. This gives the protein CSVEVSGRRETQYF.

The chain combines TRBV11-1 with TRBJ2-1; D call uncertain. Germline V gene sequence: CDR1 SGHAT, CDR2 FQDESV (reference sequence). The CDR3 consists of 12 residues. With 5 bases removed from V and 8 bases from J, the gap between germline ends came to 10 bases. DNA of the CDR3: TGTGCCAGCAGCGGGAACGAGGATGAGCAGTTCTTC. Encoded protein: CASSGNEDEQFF.

The chain recombines TRBV5-1 with TRBJ2-3; D may be TRBD1 or TRBD2 (5 bases each). Between the trimmed V and J ends, which lost 2 bases and 4 bases, there was a span of 11 bases. The CDR3 contains 14 residues. The germline CDR1 and CDR2 sequences are SGHRS and YFSETQ. CDR3 region: CASSFRDLSDTQYF. The CDR3 DNA sequence: TGCGCCAGCAGCTTCCGGGACCTATCAGATACGCAGTATTTT.

The V and J genes are TRBV29-1 and TRBJ2-1; TRBD1 agrees at 7 bases. CDR3 length equals 13 residues. Germline values: CDR1 SQVTM, CDR2 ANQGSEA. The trim removed 4 bases at V and 3 bases at J, leaving 3 bases unmatched. CDR3 amino acids: CSVGGTVYNEQFF. The CDR3 DNA follows: TGCAGCGTTGGGGGGACAGTCTACAATGAGCAGTTCTTC.

This clonotype has only a few counts. The chain couples TRBV4-1 to TRBJ1-2; D ambiguous. Germline V gene lookup returns CDR1 MGHRA and CDR2 YSYEKL. The CDR3 runs to 15 residues. The germline V and J ends were trimmed by 1 base and 7 bases, with 16 bases remaining between them. CDR3 sequence: CASSQGERAGGGYTF. The CDR3 DNA sequence: TGCGCCAGCAGCCAAGGAGAAAGGGCAGGTGGTGGCTACACCTTC.

This clonotype was detected a few times. J is TRBJ2-5 and V is TRBV6-2 or TRBV6-3; weak D call: TRBD2 (6 bases). Trimming removed 4 bases at V and 11 bases at J, with 23 bases between. CDR3 length: 15 amino acids. Germline-derived CDR1 and CDR2 are MNHEY and SVGEGT. The CDR3 loop reads CASSSRGSGPRGQYF. CDR3 coding DNA: TGTGCCAGCAGTTCGCGCGGAAGCGGGCCTCGCGGGCAGTACTTC.

The chain links TRBV6-6 to TRBJ1-4; D is ambiguous. V lost 9 bases and J 5 bases, leaving 4 bases between the germline ends. The CDR3 contains 10 residues. The germline V gene has CDR1 MNHNY and CDR2 SVGAGI (reference sequence). The CDR3 DNA reads TGTGCCAGTTCCAATGAAAAACTGTTTTTT. Its protein is CASSNEKLFF.

The table lists this clonotype with a few counts. The gene calls are TRBV29-1 and TRBJ2-5, with 7 bases matching TRBD2. The CDR3 length is 12 residues. Germline loops: CDR1 SQVTM, CDR2 ANQGSEA. The trim removed 8 bases at V and 2 bases at J, leaving 5 bases unmatched. The CDR3: CSCWGGQETQYF. The CDR3 coding sequence is TGCAGCTGCTGGGGGGGGCAAGAGACCCAGTACTTC.

This clonotype was observed a handful of times. The CDR3 reads CASSLFSGMVEQYF. CDR3 nucleotides: TGTGCCAGCAGTTTATTCTCAGGGATGGTCGAGCAGTACTTC. V gene TRBV27 combines with J gene TRBJ2-7; D possibly corresponds to TRBD1 (5 bases). The CDR3 extends over 14 amino acids. Trimming took off 1 base at V and 6 bases at J, with 13 bases between the two ends. Germline CDR1 reads MNHEY; CDR2 reads SMNVEV (reference sequence).

The chain is built from TRBV27 and TRBJ2-7; D uncertain. V dropped 5 bases and J dropped 0 bases, with 11 bases sitting between them. This CDR3 has 14 amino acids. The germline gives CDR1 MNHEY, CDR2 SMNVEV (reference sequence). DNA for the CDR3: TGTGCCAGCAGTATTGGGCTCAGCTCCTACGAGCAGTACTTC. Its translation is CASSIGLSSYEQYF.

For the CDR3, the DNA is TGTGCCACCAGCAGAATCAGGGGTAATAGCAATCAGCCCCAGCATTTT. It translates to CATSRIRGNSNQPQHF. The chain combines TRBV15 with TRBJ1-5, with D possibly TRBD1 on 6 matching bases. The CDR3 runs to 16 residues. Germline V CDR1 and CDR2: LNHNV, YYDKDF (reference sequence). V was clipped by 2 bases and J by 0 bases, with 11 bases between them.

The V call is TRBV7-2, the J call TRBJ2-3; TRBD1 might be the D (5 bases). CDR1 is SGHTA and CDR2 is FQGNSA in the germline V gene. Trimming took 2 bases from V and 2 from J, leaving 17 bases between them. CDR3 length equals 17 residues. The CDR3 loop is CASSLTNAGWDTDTQYF. The CDR3 DNA is TGTGCCAGCAGCTTAACGAATGCAGGGTGGGACACAGATACGCAGTATTTT.

This clonotype was seen repeatedly, ten times or more. The genes are TRBV20-1 and TRBJ2-7; 8 positions match TRBD2. The CDR3 consists of 14 residues. From germline, CDR1 is DFQATT and CDR2 SNEGSKA (reference sequence). V shed 1 base and J 5 bases; nucleotides not matched to a gene: 7. The CDR3 loop is CSARGQRESDEQYF. CDR3 nucleotide sequence: TGCAGTGCTAGAGGACAGCGGGAGAGTGACGAGCAGTACTTC.

The V gene is TRBV21-1, the J gene TRBJ2-7; whether TRBD1, the table's D call, matches the DNA was not checked. The end of the DNA aligns better with TRBJ2-5, so the J call may be wrong. TRBV21-1 corresponds to a pseudogene. CDR3 size: 15 residues. The CDR3 protein is CASSKVHRVVQTQYF. For the CDR3, the DNA is TGTGCCAGCAGCAAAGTACACAGGGTCGTACAGACCCAGTACTTC.

This chain links TRBV20-1 with TRBJ2-3; 12 nucleotides agree with TRBD2. The CDR3 totals 18 residues. With V trimmed by 6 bases and J by 2 bases, 15 bases remained unmatched. Germline assignment: CDR1 DFQATT and CDR2 SNEGSKA (reference sequence). This chain's CDR3 is CSALIPLLAGGLTDTQYF. CDR3 DNA sequence: TGCAGTGCCCTTATCCCCTTACTAGCGGGAGGACTCACAGATACGCAGTATTTT.

This chain connects TRBV5-1 to TRBJ2-5; TRBD2 matches at 10 bases. The J call may be mistaken, given a closer DNA end match to TRBJ2-7. Germline V gene data show CDR1 as SGHRS and CDR2 as YFSETQ. The CDR3 is made up of 14 amino acids. The chain's CDR3 is CASKEREGTYEQYF. DNA for the CDR3: TGCGCCAGCAAGGAGCGGGAGGGAACCTACGAGCAGTACTTC.

The chain carries TRBV7-3 and TRBJ2-3; D unclear. With 2 bases removed from V and 2 bases from J, the gap between germline ends came to 8 bases. The CDR3 is made up of 14 amino acids. CDR1 and CDR2 from the germline V gene are SGHTA and FQGTGA. As DNA, the CDR3 is TGTGCCAGCAGCTTATATAAAAACACAGATACGCAGTATTTT. Protein sequence: CASSLYKNTDTQYF.

This clonotype was counted between two and nine times. The V call is TRBV12-3 or TRBV12-4, the J call TRBJ2-7; no firm D call. The DNA matches TRBJ2-5 better at its end, which makes the J call doubtful. The CDR3 covers 15 residues. For the CDR3, the DNA is TGTGCCAGCAGTTTCCAGTCCCGGGCTACGGAGACCCAGTACTTC. This encodes CASSFQSRATETQYF.

This clonotype came up once. The chain's CDR3 is CASSVGDRLEKLFF. The CDR3 bases are TGTGCCAGCAGTGTTGGGGACCGGCTCGAAAAACTGTTTTTT. J is TRBJ1-4 and V is TRBV6-1, with D perhaps TRBD1 (5 bases). V lost 4 bases, J lost 8 bases, and 14 bases lay in between. The CDR3 consists of 14 residues. Per germline, CDR1 MNHNS and CDR2 SASEGT.

This clonotype has only a few counts. This sequence joins TRBV11-2 and TRBJ2-7, with TRBD2 identical over 10 bases. Germline loops: CDR1 SGHAT, CDR2 FQNNGV. V gave up 2 bases and J gave up 3 bases; unmatched junction bases: 10. This CDR3 is built from 17 residues. The CDR3 spells CASSLPSGSFGFYEQYF. In DNA form, the CDR3 reads TGTGCCAGCAGCTTACCTAGCGGGAGTTTTGGTTTCTACGAGCAGTACTTC.

V gene TRBV4-1 combines with J gene TRBJ2-7; D is undetermined. V was trimmed by 1 base and J by 1 base, leaving 17 bases between them. This CDR3 spans 17 amino acids. CDR1 is MGHRA and CDR2 is YSYEKL in the germline V gene. The CDR3 sequence is CASSQAAEAPRSYEQYF. DNA of the CDR3: TGCGCCAGCAGCCAAGCGGCGGAAGCCCCTAGGTCCTACGAGCAGTACTTC.

CDR3 nucleotides: TGTGCCAGCAGCTCGGGACAGGGGGAGACCTATGGCTACACCTTC. It translates to CASSSGQGETYGYTF. The genes are TRBV7-2 and TRBJ1-2; TRBD1 matches 11 bases. In germline, CDR1 is SGHTA, CDR2 FQGNSA. Trimming at V came to 4 bases and at J to 4 bases, leaving 5 bases not matched to a gene. This CDR3 has 15 residues.

The chain links TRBV7-2 to TRBJ2-4; 15 bases agree with TRBD2. With the DNA end fitting TRBJ2-5 better, the J assignment may be wrong. The CDR3 contains 15 residues. Germline V gives CDR1 SGHTA, CDR2 FQGNSA. The CDR3 coding sequence is TGTGCCAGCAGCCGGACTAGCGGGAGGGTGGAGACCCAGTACTTC. It codes for CASSRTSGRVETQYF.

V gene TRBV6-2 or TRBV6-3 combines with J gene TRBJ1-2; D is perhaps TRBD1 (5 bases). Trimming cost V 3 bases and J 7 bases, with 24 bases left between them. CDR3 length equals 17 residues. CDR1 is MNHEY, CDR2 SVGEGT, per germline. CDR3 protein: CASSYPSRDALGAGYTF. CDR3 DNA sequence: TGTGCCAGCAGTTATCCCTCCCGGGACGCCCTTGGAGCTGGCTACACCTTC.

This clonotype was seen only a few times. V gene TRBV20-1 combines with J gene TRBJ1-2, with 9 bases that match TRBD1. Germline values: CDR1 DFQATT, CDR2 SNEGSKA (reference sequence). The CDR3 totals 15 residues. V was clipped by 2 bases and J by 3 bases; unmatched bases: 7. CDR3 coding DNA: TGCAGTGCTAGAAGCCACCGGACAGGGGACTATGGCTACACCTTC. Translated, it gives CSARSHRTGDYGYTF.

The chain employs TRBV7-2 and TRBJ2-1; 9 positions match TRBD1. Per germline, CDR1 SGHTA and CDR2 FQGNSA. V lost 5 bases to trimming and J lost 7 bases; unmatched junction nucleotides: 9. This CDR3 contains 15 residues. The CDR3 region has the DNA TGTGCCAGCAGCACCCGTGGGGGACAGGGAAATGAGCAGTTCTTC. It translates to CASSTRGGQGNEQFF. Together with reference TRBV7-2 and TRBJ2-1, the CDR3 gives the full variable domain: GAGVSQSPSNKVTEKGKDVELRCDPISGHTALYWYRQSLGQGLEFLIYFQGNSAPDKSGLPSDRFSAERTGGSVSTLTIQRTQQEDSAVYLCASSTRGGQGNEQFFGPGTRLTVL.